This T cell receptor beta chain was profiled in a study of CXCR3-negative and CXCR3-positive naive CD8 T cells. The method, 5' RACE with UMI labels, was used to prepare the TRB cDNA libraries. TCRdb reprocessed the 5' RACE reads, with one entry per CDR3 protein and no DNA. This sample's table has over 45,000 distinct CDR3 sequences. General study points: TRBV-TRBJ usage was similar across naive CXCR3 subsets but distinct in memory cells.

To note about this clonotype: Its target is not known.

Per the germline V gene, CDR1 is SGHTA and CDR2 is FQGNSA. The CDR3 is 15 residues long. The sorting of each CD8+ T cell subset was done in triplicate, at 250,000 to 300,000 cells each. The chain joins TRBV7-2 to TRBJ2-7; TCRdb lists TRBD2, though no DNA is available to test this call. The receptor comes from a human donor in good health. Some clones in this sample may be carry-over from other donors' samples. The sequencing input was naive CXCR3- CD8+ T cells from blood. The subset was: CD45RO-CCR7+CD27+CD95- naive CD8+ T cells lacking CXCR3 (TNR3-). CDR3 residues: CASSLGRGALNEQYF.